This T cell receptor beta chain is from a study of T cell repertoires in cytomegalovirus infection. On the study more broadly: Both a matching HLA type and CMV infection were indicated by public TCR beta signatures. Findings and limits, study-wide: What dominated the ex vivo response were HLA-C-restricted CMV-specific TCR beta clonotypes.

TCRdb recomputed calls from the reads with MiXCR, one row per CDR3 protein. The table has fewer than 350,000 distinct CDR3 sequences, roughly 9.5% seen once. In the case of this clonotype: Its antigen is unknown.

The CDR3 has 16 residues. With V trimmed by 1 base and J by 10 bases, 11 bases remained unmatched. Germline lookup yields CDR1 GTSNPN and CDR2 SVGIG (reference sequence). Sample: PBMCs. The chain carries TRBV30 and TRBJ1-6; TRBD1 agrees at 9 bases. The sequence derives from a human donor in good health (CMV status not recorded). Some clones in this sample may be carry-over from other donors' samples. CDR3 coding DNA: TGTGCCTGGAGTGGCCCCGGGACAGGGTCTGGATCACCCCTCCACTTT. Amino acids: CAWSGPGTGSGSPLHF.